This T cell receptor beta chain was identified during a study of early T cells in non-severe SARS-CoV-2 infection. The CDR3 is made up of 13 amino acids. CDR1 and CDR2 (germline): SGHTA, FQGNSA. Trimming shortened V by 5 bases and J by 2 bases, and 9 bases separated the two germline ends. This clonotype was found many times. Its antigen is unknown. TCRdb re-called the 5' RACE reads through MiXCR, storing one row per CDR3 protein. Of fewer than 80,000 distinct CDR3 sequences listed, roughly a tenth are singletons. Study-wide results and caveats: Anti-spike CD8 responses were favored in VDJdb matching, and private and CD4 specificities were missed.

The TCR was taken from an adult who was a healthcare worker with PCR-confirmed SARS-CoV-2 infection or an uninfected control (not recorded which). This sequence joins TRBV7-2 and TRBJ1-2; D ambiguous. Sequencing input: whole blood. The CDR3 here is CASSVPPNYGYTF. The CDR3 DNA follows: TGTGCCAGCAGCGTTCCTCCAAACTATGGCTACACCTTC.